A selection of T cell receptor beta chains follows, all from one sample in a study of cytomegalovirus exposure and HLA in healthy donors. The protocol was immunoSEQ multiplex PCR, while the TCRdb copy is restricted to in-frame clones and leaves out a portion. The sample holds more than 60,000 clones, 96% seen once. Sequencing was carried out using PBMCs. These TCRs come from a young woman in good health and CMV-seropositive. Both conserved end residues are part of each CDR3. The order of the fields is D gene, J gene, V gene, CDR3 protein. D genes are given only for firm matches.

d_call: TRBD2
j_call: TRBJ2-7
v_call: TRBV4-2
cdr3_aa: CASSQELAGGPYEQYF

d_call: TRBD2
j_call: TRBJ2-7
v_call: TRBV6-6
cdr3_aa: CASSPGTSGRFSEQYF

d_call: TRBD1
j_call: TRBJ1-4
v_call: TRBV4-3
cdr3_aa: CASSRDSPDEKLFF

d_call: TRBD2
j_call: TRBJ2-1
v_call: TRBV6-4
cdr3_aa: CASSDSTSGSNEQFF

d_call: -
j_call: TRBJ2-2
v_call: TRBV18
cdr3_aa: CASSPRLNTGELFF

d_call: -
j_call: TRBJ2-1
v_call: TRBV7-3
cdr3_aa: CASSLLADSYNEQFF

d_call: TRBD1
j_call: TRBJ2-3
v_call: TRBV7-9
cdr3_aa: CASSPGQGVDTQYF

d_call: -
j_call: TRBJ1-5
v_call: TRBV7-2
cdr3_aa: CASSPQRGNQPQHF

d_call: TRBD1
j_call: TRBJ2-3
v_call: TRBV6-1
cdr3_aa: CASRTLTGTTDTQYF

d_call: -
j_call: TRBJ2-3
v_call: TRBV6-5
cdr3_aa: CASGLPVTDTQYF

d_call: TRBD1
j_call: TRBJ2-5
v_call: TRBV19
cdr3_aa: CASRQGARETQYF

d_call: TRBD1
j_call: TRBJ2-7
v_call: TRBV27
cdr3_aa: CASNFGDRVSYEQYF

d_call: TRBD2
j_call: TRBJ2-3
v_call: TRBV4-3
cdr3_aa: CASSLDSGWREVVADTQYF

d_call: TRBD1
j_call: TRBJ1-5
v_call: TRBV28
cdr3_aa: CASSFRGGQPQHF

d_call: TRBD1
j_call: TRBJ2-1
v_call: TRBV5-1
cdr3_aa: CASSSNRGRGYNEQFF

d_call: -
j_call: TRBJ1-2
v_call: TRBV28
cdr3_aa: CASRSHGRGYTF

d_call: -
j_call: TRBJ2-7
v_call: TRBV6-5
cdr3_aa: CASSYSRGSYEQYF

d_call: TRBD1
j_call: TRBJ1-1
v_call: TRBV2
cdr3_aa: CASSLGDRAAFF

d_call: TRBD2
j_call: TRBJ2-5
v_call: TRBV10-3
cdr3_aa: CAISEGQRGTQYF

d_call: TRBD2
j_call: TRBJ2-5
v_call: TRBV11-2
cdr3_aa: CASSTLAGSQETQYF

d_call: -
j_call: TRBJ2-5
v_call: TRBV5-1
cdr3_aa: CASRSTGQETQYF

d_call: TRBD2
j_call: TRBJ2-1
v_call: TRBV7-7
cdr3_aa: CASSPMAGAYNEQFF

d_call: TRBD1
j_call: TRBJ2-7
v_call: TRBV12-5
cdr3_aa: CASGPYGTVNEQYF

d_call: -
j_call: TRBJ2-3
v_call: TRBV9
cdr3_aa: CASSVDAQSTDTQYF

d_call: TRBD1
j_call: TRBJ2-3
v_call: TRBV19
cdr3_aa: CASSRDREGDTQYF

d_call: TRBD2
j_call: TRBJ2-5
v_call: TRBV5-8
cdr3_aa: CASSPRLAGVETQYF

d_call: -
j_call: TRBJ2-1
v_call: TRBV5-1
cdr3_aa: CASNDMGGSYNEQFF

d_call: -
j_call: TRBJ2-5
v_call: TRBV28
cdr3_aa: CASSRGQQETQYF